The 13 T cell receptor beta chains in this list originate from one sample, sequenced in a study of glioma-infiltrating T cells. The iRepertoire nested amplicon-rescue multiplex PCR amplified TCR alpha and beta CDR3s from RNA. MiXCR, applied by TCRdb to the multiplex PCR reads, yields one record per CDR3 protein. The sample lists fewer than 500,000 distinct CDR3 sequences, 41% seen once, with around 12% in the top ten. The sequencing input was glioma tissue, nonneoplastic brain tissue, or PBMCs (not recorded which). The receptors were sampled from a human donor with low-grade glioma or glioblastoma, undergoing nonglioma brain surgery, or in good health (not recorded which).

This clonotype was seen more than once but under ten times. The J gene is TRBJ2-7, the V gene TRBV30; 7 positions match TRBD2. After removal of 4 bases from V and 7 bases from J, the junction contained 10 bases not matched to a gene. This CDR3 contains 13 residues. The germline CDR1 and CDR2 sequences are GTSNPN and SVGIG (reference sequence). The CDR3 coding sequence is TGTGCCTGGACCCAATTGTTACTAGCGGAGCAGTACTTC. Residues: CAWTQLLLAEQYF.

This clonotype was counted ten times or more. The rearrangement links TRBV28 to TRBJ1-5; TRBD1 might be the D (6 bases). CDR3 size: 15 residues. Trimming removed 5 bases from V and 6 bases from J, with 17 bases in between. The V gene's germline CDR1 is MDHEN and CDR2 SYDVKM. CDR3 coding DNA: TGTGCCAGCAGTCCCCGTAAAGGGGGAACTCAGCCCCAGCATTTT. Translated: CASSPRKGGTQPQHF.

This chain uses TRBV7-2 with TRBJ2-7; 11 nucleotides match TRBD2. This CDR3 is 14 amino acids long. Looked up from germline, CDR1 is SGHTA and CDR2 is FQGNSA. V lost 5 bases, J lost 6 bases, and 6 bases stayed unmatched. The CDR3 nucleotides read TGTGCCAGCAGCCCAGGGACTAGCGGAGCCGAGCAGTACTTC. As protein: CASSPGTSGAEQYF.

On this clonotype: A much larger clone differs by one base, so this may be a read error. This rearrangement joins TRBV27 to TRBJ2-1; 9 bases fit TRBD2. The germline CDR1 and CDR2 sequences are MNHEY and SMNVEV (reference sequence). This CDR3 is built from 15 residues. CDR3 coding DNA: TGTGTCAGCACCACGGGCGGGAGGGGTATCTCAGAGCAGTTCTTC. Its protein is CVSTTGGRGISEQFF.

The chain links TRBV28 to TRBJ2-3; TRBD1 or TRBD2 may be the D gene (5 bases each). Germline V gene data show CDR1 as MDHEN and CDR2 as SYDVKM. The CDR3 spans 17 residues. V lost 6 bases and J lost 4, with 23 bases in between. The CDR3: CASSSPRGPLGADTQYF. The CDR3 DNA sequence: TGTGCCAGCAGCTCCCCTCGGGGCCCACTGGGAGCAGATACGCAGTATTTT.

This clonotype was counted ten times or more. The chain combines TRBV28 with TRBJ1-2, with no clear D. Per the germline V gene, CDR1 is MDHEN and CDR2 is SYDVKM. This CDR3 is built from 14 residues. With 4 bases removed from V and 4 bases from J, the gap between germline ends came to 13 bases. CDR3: CASSYSDGFYGYTF. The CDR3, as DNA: TGTGCCAGCAGTTACTCGGACGGATTCTATGGCTACACCTTC.

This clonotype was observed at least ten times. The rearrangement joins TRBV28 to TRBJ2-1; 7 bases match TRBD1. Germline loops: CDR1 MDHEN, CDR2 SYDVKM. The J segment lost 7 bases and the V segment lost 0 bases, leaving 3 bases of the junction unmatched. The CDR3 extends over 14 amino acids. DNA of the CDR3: TGTGCCAGCAGTTTATGGAGGGGGCGGAATGAGCAGTTCTTC. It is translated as CASSLWRGRNEQFF. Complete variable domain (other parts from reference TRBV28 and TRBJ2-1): DVKVTQSSRYLVKRTGEKVFLECVQDMDHENMFWYRQDPGLGLRLIYFSYDVKMKEKGDIPEGYSVSREKKERFSLILESASTNQTSMYLCASSLWRGRNEQFFGPGTRLTVL.

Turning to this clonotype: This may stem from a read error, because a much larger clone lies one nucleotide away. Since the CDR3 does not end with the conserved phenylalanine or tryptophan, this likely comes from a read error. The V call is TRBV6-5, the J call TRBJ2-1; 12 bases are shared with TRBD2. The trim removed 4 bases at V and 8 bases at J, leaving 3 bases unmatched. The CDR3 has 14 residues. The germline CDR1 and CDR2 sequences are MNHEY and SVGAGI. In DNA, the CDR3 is TGTGCCAGCAGTTCCAGACTAGCGGGAGATGAGCAGTTCCTC. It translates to CASSSRLAGDEQFL.

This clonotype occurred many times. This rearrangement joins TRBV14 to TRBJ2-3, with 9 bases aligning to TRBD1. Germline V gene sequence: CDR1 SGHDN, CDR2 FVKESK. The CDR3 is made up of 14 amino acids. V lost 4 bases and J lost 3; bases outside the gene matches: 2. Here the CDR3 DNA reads TGTGCCAGCAGCCGGGACAGGGCTACAGATACGCAGTATTTT. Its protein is CASSRDRATDTQYF.

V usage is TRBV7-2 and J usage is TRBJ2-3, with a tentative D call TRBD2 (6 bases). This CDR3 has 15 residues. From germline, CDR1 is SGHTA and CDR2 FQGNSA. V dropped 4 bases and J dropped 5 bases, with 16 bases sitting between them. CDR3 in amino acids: CASSSTGLEVDTQYF. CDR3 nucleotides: TGTGCCAGCAGCTCAACGGGACTGGAGGTAGATACGCAGTATTTT.

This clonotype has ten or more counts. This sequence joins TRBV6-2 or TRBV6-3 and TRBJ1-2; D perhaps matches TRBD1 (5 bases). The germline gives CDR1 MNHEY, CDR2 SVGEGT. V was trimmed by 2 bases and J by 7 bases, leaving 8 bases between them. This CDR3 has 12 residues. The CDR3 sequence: CASSYGGGGYTF. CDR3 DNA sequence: TGTGCCAGCAGTTACGGGGGAGGTGGCTACACCTTC.

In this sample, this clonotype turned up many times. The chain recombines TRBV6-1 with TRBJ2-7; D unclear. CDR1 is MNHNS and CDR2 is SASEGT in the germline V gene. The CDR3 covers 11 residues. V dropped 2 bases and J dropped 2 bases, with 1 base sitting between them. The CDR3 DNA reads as TGTGCCAGCAGTGAAACCTACGAGCAGTACTTC. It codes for CASSETYEQYF.

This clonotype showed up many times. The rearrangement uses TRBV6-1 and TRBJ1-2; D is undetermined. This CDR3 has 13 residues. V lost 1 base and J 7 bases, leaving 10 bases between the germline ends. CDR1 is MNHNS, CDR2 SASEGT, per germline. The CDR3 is CASSEGPGLGYTF. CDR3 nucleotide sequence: TGTGCCAGCAGTGAAGGTCCAGGCCTTGGCTACACCTTC.